One sample yielded the 4 T cell receptor beta chains listed below, sequenced in a study of cytomegalovirus exposure and HLA in healthy donors. It was with 60 Vbeta and 13 Jbeta primers that the PCR ran. TCRdb keeps only in-frame clones here, not all; method: immunoSEQ multiplex PCR. This sample has more than 200,000 clones, with roughly four fifths found just once. The sequenced material came from PBMCs. Receptor source: a girl under 18 in good health and CMV-seronegative.

This clone was found once. The J gene is TRBJ1-1, the V gene TRBV11-2; no reliable D call. V lost 2 bases, J lost 4 bases, and 5 bases lay in between. Germline V lookup: CDR1 SGHAT, CDR2 FQNNGV. The CDR3 is made up of 12 amino acids. The CDR3 nucleotides are TGTGCCAGCAGCTTAACGGGCACTGAAGCTTTCTTT. This codes for CASSLTGTEAFF. Drawing the rest from reference TRBV11-2 and TRBJ1-1, the complete variable domain is EAGVAQSPRYKIIEKRQSVAFWCNPISGHATLYWYQQILGQGPKLLIQFQNNGVVDDSQLPKDRFSAERLKGVDSTLKIQPAKLEDSAVYLCASSLTGTEAFFGQGTRLTVV.

Note on this clone: The same CDR3 arises from other DNA sequences in this sample as well. This sequence joins TRBV27 and TRBJ1-1; 7 positions agree with TRBD1. Germline assignment: CDR1 MNHEY and CDR2 SMNVEV (reference sequence). CDR3 size: 13 residues. With 5 bases clipped from V and 3 bases from J, the junction kept 3 bases outside the gene matches. The CDR3 spells CASSRDSYTEAFF. Written as DNA, the CDR3 is TGTGCCAGCAGTCGGGACAGTTACACTGAAGCTTTCTTT.

The V and J genes are TRBV18 and TRBJ2-5; the D is unclear. The V end lost 2 bases, the J end lost 5 bases, and 6 bases lay between the germline ends. The CDR3 spans 12 residues. The germline V gene encodes CDR1 KGHSH and CDR2 LQKENI. The CDR3, as DNA: TGTGCCAGCTCACCAATTGAGGAGACCCAGTACTTC. Its translation is CASSPIEETQYF.

The chain links TRBV6-5 to TRBJ2-1; no clear D. V lost 5 bases and J 10 bases, leaving 12 bases between the germline ends. The CDR3 has 12 amino acids. The germline CDR1 and CDR2 sequences are MNHEY and SVGAGI. CDR3 DNA: TGTGCCAGCAGTATCCCCCTCTTGGAGCAGTTCTTC. Translating it yields CASSIPLLEQFF.